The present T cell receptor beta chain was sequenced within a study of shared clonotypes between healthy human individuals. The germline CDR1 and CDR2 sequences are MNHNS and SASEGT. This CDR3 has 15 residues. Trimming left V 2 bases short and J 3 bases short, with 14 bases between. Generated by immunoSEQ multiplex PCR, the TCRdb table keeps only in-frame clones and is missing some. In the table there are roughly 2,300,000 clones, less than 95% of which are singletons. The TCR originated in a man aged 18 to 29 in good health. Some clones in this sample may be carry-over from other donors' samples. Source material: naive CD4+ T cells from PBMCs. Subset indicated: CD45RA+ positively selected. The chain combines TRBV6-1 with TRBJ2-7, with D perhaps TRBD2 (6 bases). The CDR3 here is CASSELGRGVYEQYF. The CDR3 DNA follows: TGTGCCAGCAGTGAATTGGGTCGCGGGGTCTACGAGCAGTACTTC.